This TCR beta chain was retrieved from a study of beta chain features in type 1 diabetes. Reverse transcription of all isolated RNA meant that expressed TCRB transcripts were sequenced. Sequenced naive, central memory and regulatory T cell samples produced an average of about 3.7 million reads. TCRdb keeps only in-frame clones here, not all; method: immunoSEQ multiplex PCR. The sample records almost 350,000 clones, roughly 8% being singletons. This clone was seen more than once but under ten times. This CDR3 has 15 residues. With 2 bases removed from V and 6 bases from J, the gap between germline ends came to 17 bases. The germline V gene encodes CDR1 MNHNS and CDR2 SASEGT.

Sequenced material: central memory CD4+ T cells from blood. The rearrangement joins TRBV6-1 to TRBJ2-7, with D perhaps TRBD1 or TRBD2 (5 bases each). The receptor's source is a woman aged 18-30 years in good health. CDR3 loop: CASSEIRDQNLEQYF. CDR3 nucleotides: TGTGCCAGCAGTGAAATAAGGGACCAGAATCTCGAGCAGTACTTC.